This entry lists 25 T cell receptor beta chains sequenced from one sample in a study of long-term antiretroviral therapy in people with HIV. Survey-level resolution applied to immunoSEQ assay v3.0. Some clones are missing from TCRdb's copy, which holds only in-frame ones; the method was immunoSEQ multiplex PCR. This sample yields approximately 41,000 clones, of which 65% to 90% are seen a single time; over 4% belongs to the top ten. The sample here was unsorted PBMCs, taken 1.5 years after starting antiretroviral therapy. The receptors come from a man between 18 and 29 years old with HIV.

The V call is TRBV2, the J call TRBJ2-7; perhaps TRBD1 as D (6 bases). Germline V lookup: CDR1 SNHLY, CDR2 FYNNEI. This CDR3 has 14 residues. Deletions cut 6 bases from V and 3 bases from J, with 15 bases between. CDR3 DNA sequence: TGTGCCAGCAGGTTCGCCGGGACAATCTACGAGCAGTACTTC. Translating gives CASRFAGTIYEQYF. Full variable domain (rest looked up from reference TRBV2 and TRBJ2-7): EPEVTQTPSHQVTQMGQEVILRCVPISNHLYFYWYRQILGQKVEFLVSFYNNEISEKSEIFDDQFSVERPDGSNFTLKIRSTKLEDSAMYFCASRFAGTIYEQYFGPGTRLTVT.

This chain connects TRBV7-2 to TRBJ2-5; 8 nucleotides agree with TRBD2. In germline, CDR1 is SGHTA, CDR2 FQGNSA. The CDR3 is made up of 15 amino acids. With 4 bases clipped from V and 5 bases from J, the junction kept 9 bases outside the gene matches. The DNA for the CDR3 is TGTGCCAGCAGCTCCCGACCAGCGGGAGCGGAGACCCAGTACTTC. Its translation: CASSSRPAGAETQYF.

The CDR3: CASSSEGGKREGYEQFF. Written as DNA, the CDR3 is TGTGCCAGCAGCTCCGAAGGTGGGAAACGGGAGGGTTACGAGCAGTTCTTC. V is TRBV5-4 and J is TRBJ2-1; 8 positions match TRBD2. V gave up 3 bases and J gave up 10 bases; unmatched junction bases: 18. The CDR3 is 17 amino acids. The germline gives CDR1 SGHNT, CDR2 YYREEE (reference sequence).

The chain has TRBV15 and TRBJ1-2; D uncertain. This CDR3 is 13 amino acids long. CDR1 is LNHNV and CDR2 is YYDKDF in the germline V gene (reference sequence). V shed 0 bases and J shed 6 bases, with 8 bases lying between them. The CDR3 protein is CATSRDLANGYTF. The CDR3 nucleotides are TGTGCCACCAGCAGAGATCTGGCGAATGGCTACACCTTC.

V and J are TRBV5-6 and TRBJ2-1; D is unresolved. CDR3 length: 14 residues. CDR1 is SGHDT and CDR2 is YYEEEE in the germline V gene. V lost 1 base and J 1 base, leaving 6 bases between the germline ends. CDR3 sequence (DNA): TGTGCCAGCAGCTTGTCCGGATCCTACAATGAGCAGTTCTTC. It yields the protein CASSLSGSYNEQFF. The full variable domain, with the rest looked up from reference TRBV5-6 and TRBJ2-1, is DAGVTQSPTHLIKTRGQQVTLRCSPKSGHDTVSWYQQALGQGPQFIFQYYEEEERQRGNFPDRFSGHQFPNYSSELNVNALLLGDSALYLCASSLSGSYNEQFFGPGTRLTVL.

The table lists this clone with a few counts. V is TRBV28 and J is TRBJ2-7; 7 nucleotides match TRBD1. Trimming at V came to 4 bases and at J to 0 bases, leaving 6 bases not matched to a gene. CDR3 size: 15 residues. Germline-derived CDR1 and CDR2 are MDHEN and SYDVKM. This CDR3 is CASSSWTGYSYEQYF. In DNA form, the CDR3 reads TGTGCCAGCAGTTCTTGGACAGGCTACTCCTACGAGCAGTACTTC.

The chain employs TRBV4-3 and TRBJ1-5; no clear D gene. Trimming cost V 0 bases and J 0 bases, with 6 bases left between them. Germline CDR1 is LGHNA and CDR2 is YSLEER. The CDR3 contains 15 residues. CDR3 residues: CASSQDWDSNQPQHF. As DNA, the CDR3 is TGCGCCAGCAGCCAAGATTGGGATAGCAATCAGCCCCAGCATTTT.

This chain links TRBV6-1 with TRBJ2-7; D is ambiguous. The CDR3 spans 12 residues. Germline-derived CDR1 and CDR2 are MNHNS and SASEGT. V was cut by 2 bases and J by 7 bases, with 9 bases left in between. The CDR3 DNA reads as TGTGCCAGCAGTGAACTAAGCCGGGAGCAGTACTTC. As protein: CASSELSREQYF.

The V and J genes are TRBV28 and TRBJ2-5; 12 positions match TRBD2. V lost 5 bases to trimming and J lost 2 bases; unmatched junction nucleotides: 6. CDR1 is MDHEN and CDR2 is SYDVKM in the germline V gene. The CDR3 is 16 residues long. The DNA of the CDR3 is TGTGCCAGCAGTACCAAACTAGCGGGGGGTCAAGAGACCCAGTACTTC. Protein sequence: CASSTKLAGGQETQYF.

This chain links TRBV5-1 with TRBJ2-1; D is possibly TRBD2 (6 bases). The length of the CDR3 is 13 residues. Looked up from germline, CDR1 is SGHRS and CDR2 is YFSETQ. V lost 0 bases to trimming and J lost 13 bases, with 14 bases between them. CDR3 coding DNA: TGCGCCAGCAGCTTGGGGATAGCGGATACTCAGTTCTTC. This codes for CASSLGIADTQFF.

The chain links TRBV7-9 to TRBJ2-3, with a possible D match to TRBD2 (5 bases). The CDR3 is made up of 14 amino acids. Trimming left V 0 bases short and J 1 base short, with 5 bases between. Germline V gene sequence: CDR1 SEHNR, CDR2 FQNEAQ (reference sequence). The CDR3 DNA is TGTGCCAGCAGCTTAGCGGGAGGCACAGATACGCAGTATTTT. This encodes CASSLAGGTDTQYF.

The gene calls are TRBV10-3 and TRBJ2-7, with TRBD1 identical over 10 bases. There are 16 residues in the CDR3. CDR1 and CDR2 (germline): ENHRY, SYGVKD. V lost 4 bases, J lost 8 bases, and 14 bases stayed unmatched. The CDR3 reads CAISVDPGTGAVKQYF. CDR3 coding DNA: TGTGCCATCAGTGTTGATCCGGGGACAGGGGCGGTCAAGCAGTACTTC.

The chain combines TRBV30 with TRBJ2-7; D remains ambiguous. CDR3 size: 14 residues. Germline CDR1 is GTSNPN and CDR2 is SVGIG (reference sequence). The V end lost 0 bases, the J end lost 2 bases, and 11 bases lay between the germline ends. The CDR3 coding sequence is TGTGCCTGGAGTGTACCCCCGGCGACCTACGAGCAGTACTTC. It translates to CAWSVPPATYEQYF.

This chain connects TRBV28 to TRBJ2-7; TRBD2 agrees at 7 bases. Germline V CDR1 and CDR2: MDHEN, SYDVKM. This CDR3 has 15 amino acids. The V segment lost 0 bases and the J segment 1 base; nucleotides outside the gene matches: 3. CDR3 nucleotides: TGTGCCAGCAGTTTATGGGGCGGGGGTTCCTACGAGCAGTACTTC. This sequence encodes CASSLWGGGSYEQYF.

The CDR3 spells CSVEPGTGELGEQFF. The CDR3, as DNA: TGCAGCGTTGAACCCGGGACAGGGGAGTTGGGTGAGCAGTTCTTC. J is TRBJ2-1 and V is TRBV29-1; 10 bases are a match to TRBD1. The CDR3 is made up of 15 amino acids. Looked up from germline, CDR1 is SQVTM and CDR2 is ANQGSEA. The J segment lost 9 bases and the V segment lost 2 bases, leaving 10 bases of the junction unmatched.

This clone was observed a few times. This chain joins TRBV7-9 and TRBJ1-1; D perhaps matches TRBD1 (5 bases). Trimming shortened V by 2 bases and J by 5 bases, and 9 bases separated the two germline ends. The CDR3 has 13 residues. Germline CDR1 SEHNR, CDR2 FQNEAQ (reference sequence). DNA for the CDR3: TGTGCCAGCAGCTTACAGGGAAATACTGAAGCTTTCTTT. Protein: CASSLQGNTEAFF.

The chain is built from TRBV5-1 and TRBJ2-1, with 8 bases aligning to TRBD1. The CDR3 is made up of 13 amino acids. V was pared by 4 bases and J by 8 bases, with 5 bases of the junction left unmatched. The V gene's germline CDR1 is SGHRS and CDR2 YFSETQ. The CDR3 sequence is CASSHDRGYEQFF. CDR3 coding DNA: TGCGCCAGCAGCCACGACAGGGGATATGAGCAGTTCTTC.

The genes are TRBV13 and TRBJ1-3; D call uncertain. Germline V CDR1 and CDR2: PRHDT, FYEKMQ (reference sequence). CDR3 size: 15 residues. V was clipped by 5 bases and J by 4 bases, with 15 bases between them. DNA of the CDR3: TGTGCCAGCAGCCCCTTATCCCTAGGAGGAAACACCATATATTTT. It yields the protein CASSPLSLGGNTIYF.

The rearrangement uses TRBV6-5 and TRBJ1-2, with 9 bases lining up with TRBD1. The CDR3 contains 15 residues. Germline V gene data show CDR1 as MNHEY and CDR2 as SVGAGI. The J segment lost 0 bases and the V segment lost 8 bases, leaving 7 bases of the junction unmatched. The CDR3 here is CASRDRDPSNYGYTF. For the CDR3, the DNA is TGTGCCAGCCGGGACAGGGACCCTTCTAACTATGGCTACACCTTC.

This chain uses TRBV29-1 with TRBJ1-4, with a tentative D call TRBD1 (5 bases). Germline loops: CDR1 SQVTM, CDR2 ANQGSEA. V lost 7 bases and J 6 bases, leaving 18 bases between the germline ends. The CDR3 is made up of 14 amino acids. In nucleotides, the CDR3 is TGCAGCGCAATGAGGTCGGGGGGTTATGAAAAACTGTTTTTT. Amino acid sequence: CSAMRSGGYEKLFF.

The V gene is TRBV28, the J gene TRBJ1-1; 9 positions match TRBD1. The V gene's germline CDR1 is MDHEN and CDR2 SYDVKM. The CDR3 covers 13 residues. The J segment lost 4 bases and the V segment lost 8 bases, leaving 5 bases of the junction unmatched. Written as DNA, the CDR3 is TGTGCCAGCGGAAGGGACAGGGTCACTGAAGCTTTCTTT. Its protein product is CASGRDRVTEAFF.

This clone has more than one count but fewer than ten. The CDR3: CASSPPDAPLPQHF. CDR3 DNA: TGTGCCAGCAGTCCTCCTGATGCCCCCCTACCCCAGCATTTT. The chain uses TRBV28 and TRBJ1-5, with D hard to call. V lost 5 bases, J lost 10 bases, and 18 bases lay in between. CDR3 length equals 14 residues. CDR1 is MDHEN, CDR2 SYDVKM, per germline.

The chain recombines TRBV5-1 with TRBJ2-1; the D gene could be TRBD1 or TRBD2 (5 bases each). V was cut by 2 bases and J by 9 bases, with 12 bases left in between. Germline CDR1 reads SGHRS; CDR2 reads YFSETQ. This CDR3 has 13 amino acids. CDR3 loop: CASSLIWGSEQFF. The CDR3 DNA reads TGCGCCAGCAGCTTAATTTGGGGGAGTGAGCAGTTCTTC.

The rearrangement uses TRBV7-8 and TRBJ1-2; D gene ambiguous. Trimming shortened V by 2 bases and J by 6 bases, and 16 bases separated the two germline ends. The CDR3 totals 15 residues. The germline V gene has CDR1 SGHVS and CDR2 FQNEAQ. CDR3 protein: CASSLRNSWVDGYTF. The CDR3 DNA sequence: TGTGCCAGCAGCTTAAGGAACAGTTGGGTAGATGGCTACACCTTC.

This clone has a handful of counts. The chain uses TRBV23-1 and TRBJ1-5, with D unresolved. TRBV23-1 counts as an open reading frame of uncertain function. Trimming stripped 4 bases from V and 0 bases from J, with 13 bases between. The CDR3 is 16 residues long. CDR3 sequence reads: CASSPGRANSNQPQHF. The CDR3 nucleotides are TGCGCCAGCAGTCCTGGACGGGCAAATAGCAATCAGCCCCAGCATTTT.